Detailed here is one T cell receptor (beta chain). Method: immunoSEQ multiplex PCR; TCRdb's copy keeps in-frame clones and lacks some. Seen here are about 76,000 clones, roughly 84% observed once, and the top ten hold 9.5% to 13%. The data originate from a study of blood T cell repertoires in COVID-19. The specimen sequenced was peripheral blood. The sequence came from a man aged 60 to 75 with COVID-19, enrolled during active disease.

CDR3 region: CASSLLAGYSEQYF. As DNA, the CDR3 is TGCGCCAGCAGCCTATTAGCGGGTTATTCCGAGCAGTACTTC. This rearrangement joins TRBV5-1 to TRBJ2-7, with TRBD2 identical over 7 bases. V lost 4 bases and J lost 6; bases outside the gene matches: 10. CDR1 is SGHRS, CDR2 YFSETQ, per germline. CDR3 size: 14 residues.